This T cell receptor beta chain originates from a study of cytomegalovirus exposure and HLA in healthy donors. Study conclusions and caveats: As confirmed in vitro, a few CMV-associated chains were specific for CMV antigens. The investigators catalogued 150 to 200 TCR beta chains as cytomegalovirus-associated.

PCR involved 60 Vbeta and 13 Jbeta primers. The assay was immunoSEQ multiplex PCR, and TCRdb's table has in-frame clones only and misses some. The top ten clones hold just under 3% of a sample with around 130,000 clones, roughly 71% of them seen once. With respect to this clone: Its antigen is undetermined.

The source material was PBMCs. The TCR originated in a woman aged 40 to 50 in good health and CMV-seropositive.

The CDR3 protein is CASSQDAGRGEKLFF. CDR3 in DNA: TGCGCCAGCAGCCAAGATGCGGGAAGAGGTGAAAAACTGTTTTTT. This chain connects TRBV4-3 to TRBJ1-4, with D uncertain. This CDR3 contains 15 residues. Germline V gene sequence: CDR1 LGHNA, CDR2 YSLEER. The V end lost 0 bases, the J end lost 7 bases, and 12 bases lay between the germline ends.